Below, 3 T cell receptor beta chains from the same sample are listed, as sequenced in a study of blood T cell repertoires in COVID-19. The method was immunoSEQ multiplex PCR; TCRdb's version includes in-frame clones alone and lacks a portion of them. The data contain 100,000 or so clones, around 94% of them singletons. Material for sequencing was peripheral blood. The receptors come from a man in his fifties or sixties with active COVID-19.

This clone was counted once. V and J are TRBV4-1 and TRBJ2-1, with D possibly TRBD2 on 7 matching bases. Germline loops: CDR1 MGHRA, CDR2 YSYEKL. This CDR3 is 16 amino acids long. Trimming took off 4 bases at V and 4 bases at J, with 17 bases between the two ends. CDR3 in DNA: TGCGCCAGCAGCCCGTCGAGGGGGAGGGCTTACAATGAGCAGTTCTTC. Its translation: CASSPSRGRAYNEQFF.

The chain employs TRBV19 and TRBJ1-1; maybe TRBD1 (5 bases). V lost 6 bases, J lost 7 bases, and 15 bases lay in between. This CDR3 has 13 amino acids. Germline lookup yields CDR1 LNHDA and CDR2 SQIVND (reference sequence). CDR3 sequence (DNA): TGTGCCAGTAGGCCCGGACAACTGATTGAAGCTTTCTTT. Its protein product is CASRPGQLIEAFF.

The rearrangement uses TRBV24-1 and TRBJ1-1, with D hard to call. The germline V gene has CDR1 KGHDR and CDR2 SFDVKD. The ends were cut back, 9 bases at V and 1 base at J, with 8 bases in the middle. This CDR3 has 12 residues. The CDR3 reads CATSGTNTEAFF. CDR3 nucleotides: TGTGCCACCTCAGGTACGAACACTGAAGCTTTCTTT.